These 17 T cell receptor beta chains originate from one sample sequenced in a study of blood T cell repertoires in COVID-19. Produced via immunoSEQ multiplex PCR; TCRdb's table is partial and in-frame only. Of roughly 260,000 clones detected, roughly 86% appear once; the ten largest clones hold around 9.5%. Sequenced: peripheral blood. These receptors were collected from a middle-aged man who had recovered from COVID-19.

The chain recombines TRBV6-2 or TRBV6-3 with TRBJ2-5, with 7 bases matching TRBD1. CDR1 is MNHEY and CDR2 is SVGEGT in the germline V gene. J was trimmed by 4 bases and V by 5 bases; bases with no gene match: 4. This CDR3 has 13 amino acids. CDR3 amino acids: CASSRGLGETQYF. The CDR3 DNA reads as TGTGCCAGCAGTAGGGGGCTCGGAGAGACCCAGTACTTC.

The sample holds many counts of this clone. This chain uses TRBV7-8 with TRBJ2-5, with TRBD2 identical over 13 bases. This CDR3 is 16 amino acids long. Germline-derived CDR1 and CDR2 are SGHVS and FQNEAQ. Trimming at V came to 5 bases and at J to 1 base, leaving 4 bases not matched to a gene. The CDR3 reads CASSHRTSGGQETQYF. DNA of the CDR3: TGTGCCAGCAGCCACCGGACTAGCGGGGGCCAAGAGACCCAGTACTTC.

The chain links TRBV7-9 to TRBJ1-6, with a possible D match to TRBD1 (6 bases). Trimming left V 2 bases short and J 7 bases short, with 15 bases between. Germline assignment: CDR1 SEHNR and CDR2 FQNEAQ (reference sequence). This CDR3 spans 16 amino acids. The CDR3 coding sequence is TGTGCCAGCAGCTTAACCCCCGCGACAGGCAATTCACCCCTCCACTTT. This sequence encodes CASSLTPATGNSPLHF.

The rearrangement joins TRBV19 to TRBJ1-2, with D perhaps TRBD1 (6 bases). Trimming took off 6 bases at V and 8 bases at J, with 13 bases between the two ends. This CDR3 region has 12 residues. Germline CDR1 is LNHDA and CDR2 is SQIVND (reference sequence). The CDR3 DNA is TGTGCCAGTAGGAGTACAGGGCAAGGCTACACCTTC. Translated, it gives CASRSTGQGYTF.

V gene TRBV3-1 (or the pseudogene TRBV3-2) combines with J gene TRBJ2-3, with 14 bases fitting TRBD2. Germline CDR1 reads LGHDT; CDR2 reads YNNKEL (reference sequence). There are 15 residues in the CDR3. V dropped 8 bases and J dropped 5; count of bases not matched to a gene: 6. The CDR3 here is CASGGGTSGRDTQYF. The CDR3, as DNA: TGTGCCAGCGGAGGGGGGACTAGCGGGAGAGATACGCAGTATTTT.

The chain recombines TRBV9 with TRBJ1-1; tentative D call: TRBD1 (5 bases). Looked up from germline, CDR1 is SGDLS and CDR2 is YYNGEE. Between the trimmed V and J ends, which lost 0 bases and 5 bases, there was a span of 8 bases. This CDR3 has 13 amino acids. This CDR3 is CASSVAGRTEAFF. The CDR3 DNA is TGTGCCAGCAGCGTAGCAGGGCGGACTGAAGCTTTCTTT.

V usage is TRBV20-1 and J usage is TRBJ2-1; the match to TRBD2 covers 9 bases. This CDR3 spans 15 amino acids. CDR1 is DFQATT and CDR2 is SNEGSKA in the germline V gene (reference sequence). J was trimmed by 0 bases and V by 3 bases; bases with no gene match: 3. CDR3: CSASGTSRSYNEQFF. In DNA, the CDR3 is TGCAGTGCTAGTGGGACTAGCCGCTCCTACAATGAGCAGTTCTTC.

The chain recombines TRBV10-3 with TRBJ2-7; possibly TRBD1 for D (6 bases). Trimming removed 6 bases at V and 2 bases at J, with 14 bases between. This CDR3 is 14 amino acids long. Germline assignment: CDR1 ENHRY and CDR2 SYGVKD. The DNA of the CDR3 is TGTGCCATCAGGCTAACAGGGAACACCTACGAGCAGTACTTC. Its translation: CAIRLTGNTYEQYF.

This chain uses TRBV15 with TRBJ2-3; 14 bases line up with TRBD2. The J segment lost 1 base and the V segment lost 2 bases, leaving 8 bases of the junction unmatched. Germline CDR1 LNHNV, CDR2 YYDKDF (reference sequence). CDR3 size: 19 residues. CDR3 coding DNA: TGTGCCACCAGCAGACCTGGGACTAGCGGGGGCCGGGGCACAGATACGCAGTATTTT. Amino acid sequence: CATSRPGTSGGRGTDTQYF.

The J gene is TRBJ2-7, the V gene TRBV3-1 (or the pseudogene TRBV3-2); 7 bases are a match to TRBD1. The CDR3 sequence is 15 residues long. V lost 5 bases to trimming and J lost 2 bases; unmatched junction nucleotides: 9. Germline V gene lookup returns CDR1 LGHDT and CDR2 YNNKEL (reference sequence). CDR3 sequence: CASSFQTGIAYEQYF. CDR3 sequence (DNA): TGTGCCAGCAGCTTTCAGACAGGGATAGCCTACGAGCAGTACTTC.

The CDR3 is CSTYSKDQRFF. Written as DNA, the CDR3 is TGCAGCACCTACTCCAAGGATCAGCGGTTCTTC. The V call is TRBV29-1, the J call TRBJ2-1; D remains unclear. The V and J ends lost 8 bases and 15 bases respectively, with 20 bases between them. There are 11 residues in the CDR3. In germline, CDR1 is SQVTM, CDR2 ANQGSEA.

This sequence joins TRBV3-1 (or the pseudogene TRBV3-2) and TRBJ2-7; weak D call: TRBD2 (5 bases). The CDR3 covers 13 residues. The V end lost 6 bases, the J end lost 7 bases, and 16 bases lay between the germline ends. The germline CDR1 and CDR2 sequences are LGHDT and YNNKEL (reference sequence). CDR3 sequence (DNA): TGTGCCAGCAGACGGACTGGCCCCTGGGAGCAGTACTTC. Translating it yields CASRRTGPWEQYF.

DNA for the CDR3: TGCGCCAGCAGCTCGGGACAGCCAAAAGAGACCCAGTACTTC. Its translation is CASSSGQPKETQYF. The V call is TRBV5-1, the J call TRBJ2-5, with 7 bases lining up with TRBD1. Germline lookup yields CDR1 SGHRS and CDR2 YFSETQ. CDR3 size: 14 residues. Trimming at V came to 3 bases and at J to 3 bases, leaving 5 bases not matched to a gene.

This clone was seen a handful of times. V gene TRBV4-2 combines with J gene TRBJ2-7; 7 bases agree with TRBD2. CDR1 and CDR2 (germline): LGHNA, YNFKEQ. The CDR3 has 18 residues. V shed 0 bases, J shed 3 bases, and the junction held 14 bases outside the gene matches. CDR3 DNA sequence: TGTGCCAGCAGCCAAGATATAATGAACTTGGGGGGGGTCTACGAGCAGTACTTC. It specifies CASSQDIMNLGGVYEQYF.

CDR3 coding DNA: TGTGCCAGCAGCTCGATAGCGGGGAGAGGCCACGAGCAGTACTTC. This codes for CASSSIAGRGHEQYF. The chain uses TRBV7-2 and TRBJ2-7; 8 nucleotides agree with TRBD2. The germline V gene has CDR1 SGHTA and CDR2 FQGNSA. This CDR3 is 15 amino acids long. Losses at the gene ends were 4 bases for V and 5 bases for J; bases not matched to a gene: 10.

The V gene is TRBV7-2, the J gene TRBJ2-5; a weak D match, TRBD2 (5 bases). Germline V gene lookup returns CDR1 SGHTA and CDR2 FQGNSA. Trimming shortened V by 1 base and J by 2 bases, and 14 bases separated the two germline ends. The CDR3 loop spans 16 amino acids. The CDR3 spells CASSLVGGGTQETQYF. DNA of the CDR3: TGTGCCAGCAGCTTAGTCGGAGGTGGCACGCAAGAGACCCAGTACTTC.

This chain connects TRBV6-2 or TRBV6-3 to TRBJ2-7; the match to TRBD2 covers 7 bases. The germline V gene has CDR1 MNHEY and CDR2 SVGEGT. The CDR3 is 16 amino acids. The junction had 13 bases not matched to a gene; V was cut back by 6 bases and J by 2 bases. CDR3 in amino acids: CASSHRPGSGAYEQYF. CDR3 coding DNA: TGTGCCAGCAGCCATCGCCCGGGGAGCGGGGCCTACGAGCAGTACTTC.